Below, 15 T cell receptor beta chains from the same sample are listed, as sequenced in a study of cytomegalovirus exposure and HLA in healthy donors. TCRdb's copy holds only in-frame clones and misses some; the assay was immunoSEQ multiplex PCR. The top ten hold 3.6% of the sample, which has tens of thousands of clones, roughly 93% seen once. Sample: PBMCs. These receptors were collected from a woman in her 30s in good health and CMV-seronegative.

This clone was observed a handful of times. This sequence joins TRBV30 and TRBJ2-7; tentative D call: TRBD2 (5 bases). V gave up 0 bases and J gave up 2 bases, with 20 bases separating them. The CDR3 spans 17 residues. Germline CDR1 is GTSNPN and CDR2 is SVGIG (reference sequence). CDR3 amino acids: CAWSVPPRAYATYEQYF. Here the CDR3 DNA reads TGTGCCTGGAGTGTACCCCCGAGGGCGTATGCCACCTACGAGCAGTACTTC.

This clone was counted once. The V call is TRBV5-1, the J call TRBJ2-1, with 10 bases fitting TRBD2. The CDR3 runs 18 residues. J lost 1 base, V lost 4 bases, and 11 bases had no gene match. Germline CDR1 reads SGHRS; CDR2 reads YFSETQ. CDR3 coding DNA: TGCGCCAGCAGCGCCAGCAGCGGGAGGGATAGGTCCTACAATGAGCAGTTCTTC. It codes for CASSASSGRDRSYNEQFF.

The chain is built from TRBV7-6 and TRBJ1-1; 7 bases match TRBD1. Germline V gives CDR1 SGHVS, CDR2 FNYEAQ. The J segment lost 3 bases and the V segment lost 7 bases, leaving 8 bases of the junction unmatched. The CDR3 consists of 14 residues. The DNA of the CDR3 is TGTGCCAGCATCTTGGGACAGTTACACACTGAAGCTTTCTTT. It codes for CASILGQLHTEAFF.

The chain couples TRBV30 to TRBJ1-1; the D gene is possibly TRBD1 (5 bases). The germline V gene encodes CDR1 GTSNPN and CDR2 SVGIG (reference sequence). V dropped 2 bases and J dropped 5 bases, with 18 bases sitting between them. This CDR3 spans 15 amino acids. The DNA of the CDR3 is TGTGCCTGGAGTCCTTACTCGGGCCGGGGGACTGAAGCTTTCTTT. The encoded protein is CAWSPYSGRGTEAFF.

The V gene is TRBV30, the J gene TRBJ1-4; a weak D match, TRBD1 (5 bases). This CDR3 is 12 amino acids long. The V and J ends lost 3 bases and 6 bases respectively, with 8 bases between them. Germline assignment: CDR1 GTSNPN and CDR2 SVGIG (reference sequence). The CDR3: CAWSRVYEKLFF. The CDR3 DNA sequence: TGTGCCTGGAGCAGGGTATATGAAAAACTGTTTTTT.

The chain uses TRBV7-9 and TRBJ1-1, with 10 bases fitting TRBD1. J lost 4 bases, V lost 3 bases, and 5 bases had no gene match. Germline V CDR1 and CDR2: SEHNR, FQNEAQ (reference sequence). The CDR3 loop spans 15 amino acids. The CDR3 bases are TGTGCCAGCAGCTTTTCCGGGACAGGGGTCACTGAAGCTTTCTTT. Protein: CASSFSGTGVTEAFF.

The chain is built from TRBV6-5 and TRBJ1-2, with TRBD1 matching over 10 bases. The CDR3 contains 15 residues. Germline lookup yields CDR1 MNHEY and CDR2 SVGAGI. V shed 0 bases and J 8 bases; nucleotides not matched to a gene: 6. CDR3 amino acids: CASSYSDRGARGYTF. CDR3 sequence (DNA): TGTGCCAGCAGTTACTCGGACAGGGGGGCGAGAGGCTACACCTTC.

This chain's CDR3 is CAIAQGHNQPQHF. The DNA for the CDR3 is TGTGCCATTGCACAGGGGCACAATCAGCCCCAGCATTTT. The chain employs TRBV28 and TRBJ1-5; 7 nucleotides agree with TRBD1. This CDR3 has 13 residues. Germline loops: CDR1 MDHEN, CDR2 SYDVKM. After removal of 10 bases from V and 3 bases from J, the junction contained 6 bases not matched to a gene.

This clone was seen only a few times. The CDR3 region is CASSVGDNGYTF. CDR3 bases: TGTGCCAGCAGTGTTGGGGACAATGGCTACACCTTC. The genes are TRBV2 and TRBJ1-2; a weak D match, TRBD1 (6 bases). The V and J ends lost 4 bases and 6 bases respectively, with 9 bases between them. This CDR3 region has 12 residues. Per germline, CDR1 SNHLY and CDR2 FYNNEI.

This clone showed up just once. The chain recombines TRBV9 with TRBJ2-2; D gene ambiguous. The germline gives CDR1 SGDLS, CDR2 YYNGEE. V lost 4 bases to trimming and J lost 1 base, with 11 bases between them. The CDR3 runs 15 residues. CDR3 sequence reads: CASSPSSKNTGELFF. The CDR3 DNA follows: TGTGCCAGCAGCCCGTCTAGTAAGAACACCGGGGAGCTGTTTTTT.

This chain connects TRBV13 to TRBJ1-1; D call uncertain. Between the trimmed V and J ends, which lost 3 bases and 0 bases, there was a span of 14 bases. Germline values: CDR1 PRHDT, CDR2 FYEKMQ (reference sequence). This CDR3 contains 16 residues. CDR3 coding DNA: TGTGCCAGCAGCTTGCGAGGGAAAATGATGAACACTGAAGCTTTCTTT. This codes for CASSLRGKMMNTEAFF.

J is TRBJ2-1 and V is TRBV28, with TRBD2 identical over 10 bases. Germline CDR1 is MDHEN and CDR2 is SYDVKM. Trimming cost V 3 bases and J 1 base; bases outside gene matches: 6. The CDR3 length is 17 residues. The CDR3 DNA reads TGTGCCAGCAGTTTCTTAAGCGGGGGGGTATCCTACAATGAGCAGTTCTTC. Its protein product is CASSFLSGGVSYNEQFF.

The chain carries TRBV27 and TRBJ1-5; TRBD1 aligns across 9 bases. Germline CDR1 and CDR2: MNHEY and SMNVEV (reference sequence). This CDR3 has 14 amino acids. The ends lost 5 bases at V and 5 bases at J; junction bases unmatched: 4. As DNA, the CDR3 is TGTGCCAGCAGTGTACAGGGGGCTCATCAGCCCCAGCATTTT. Its protein product is CASSVQGAHQPQHF.

The chain couples TRBV6-5 to TRBJ2-5; a possible D gene is TRBD1 (5 bases). This CDR3 has 15 residues. CDR1 and CDR2 (germline): MNHEY, SVGAGI. Between the trimmed V and J ends, which lost 2 bases and 2 bases, there was a span of 12 bases. This CDR3 is CASSYERGTQETQYF. The CDR3 DNA sequence: TGTGCCAGCAGTTACGAAAGGGGAACACAAGAGACCCAGTACTTC.

The rearrangement uses TRBV5-4 and TRBJ2-5; TRBD2 might be the D (5 bases). Germline V lookup: CDR1 SGHNT, CDR2 YYREEE (reference sequence). Trimming removed 2 bases from V and 7 bases from J, with 12 bases in between. The CDR3 totals 13 residues. The CDR3 loop reads CASSFKAAGTQYF. CDR3 in DNA: TGTGCCAGCAGCTTTAAGGCGGCGGGGACCCAGTACTTC.